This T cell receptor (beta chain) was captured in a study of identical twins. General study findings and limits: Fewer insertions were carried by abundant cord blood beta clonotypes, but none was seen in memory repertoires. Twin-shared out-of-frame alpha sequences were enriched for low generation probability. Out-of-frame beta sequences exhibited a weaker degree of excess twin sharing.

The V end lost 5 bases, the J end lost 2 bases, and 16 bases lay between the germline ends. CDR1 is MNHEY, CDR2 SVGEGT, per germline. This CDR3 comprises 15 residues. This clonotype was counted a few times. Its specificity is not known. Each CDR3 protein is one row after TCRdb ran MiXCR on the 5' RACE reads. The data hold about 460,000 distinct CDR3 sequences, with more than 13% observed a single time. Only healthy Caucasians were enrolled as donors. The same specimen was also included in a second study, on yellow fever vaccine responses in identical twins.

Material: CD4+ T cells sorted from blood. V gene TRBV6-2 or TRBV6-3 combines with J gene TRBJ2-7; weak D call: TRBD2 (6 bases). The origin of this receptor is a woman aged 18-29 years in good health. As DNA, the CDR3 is TGTGCCAGCAGTATCCGGGGTAGCGGTACCTACGAGCAGTACTTC. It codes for CASSIRGSGTYEQYF.